This TCR beta chain was recorded in a study of T cell changes during pregnancy in multiple sclerosis (dated by TCRdb to between 2018 and 2020). About the full investigation: The study examined how the T cell repertoire changed over the course of pregnancy in women with multiple sclerosis.

Comment on this clone: The clone's antigen remains unknown. No base quality information exists; no much larger clone differs at one position.

Receptors were amplified or captured by the immunoSEQ multiplex PCR assay. In its TCRdb copy, this immuneACCESS table keeps in-frame sequences only and misses some clones. Where compared with another copy, unresolved V genes explain less than half of these, and the others have no known cause. Here the sample has some 60,000 clones; around 90% occur a single time. The ten largest make up roughly 3.5% of the sample. This TCR derives from a female donor in good health, enrolled as a control in a pregnancy study. The source material was peripheral blood, sampled after pregnancy.

The CDR3 in this case is CASSDSGGYNEQFF. The sequence in DNA is TGTGCCAGCAGTGACTCAGGGGGCTACAATGAGCAGTTCTTC. The chain is made from TRBV6-4 and TRBJ2-1; the D gene is perhaps TRBD1, on 6 matching bases. The germline V gene supplies CDR1 MRHNA and CDR2 SNTAGT. CDR3 length: 14 amino acids, cysteine to phenylalanine. CDR3 DNA only is kept here, 42 bases in frame from base 1. V loses 0 bases, J loses 3 bases, and the germline ends lie 6 bases apart.